These 6 T cell receptor beta chains came from one sample sequenced in a study of cytomegalovirus exposure and HLA in healthy donors. PCR amplification relied on 60 Vbeta primers (plus 13 Jbeta primers). Assay: immunoSEQ multiplex PCR; the TCRdb copy retains only in-frame clones and omits some. The sample yields 200,000 or so clones, around 83% seen once. Sequencing was performed on PBMCs. These TCRs come from a girl aged 10 to 17 in good health and CMV-seronegative.

V gene TRBV7-2 combines with J gene TRBJ1-1; D unresolved. The ends were cut back, 3 bases at V and 4 bases at J, with 12 bases in the middle. The CDR3 covers 14 residues. Germline CDR1 reads SGHTA; CDR2 reads FQGNSA. The CDR3: CASSFAAGSTEAFF. CDR3 nucleotide sequence: TGTGCCAGCAGCTTTGCGGCGGGGAGCACTGAAGCTTTCTTT.

This sequence joins TRBV6-5 and TRBJ1-5; 7 bases agree with TRBD1. Trimming cost V 6 bases and J 2 bases; bases outside gene matches: 4. The CDR3 contains 14 residues. Per the germline V gene, CDR1 is MNHEY and CDR2 is SVGAGI. CDR3 DNA sequence: TGTGCCAGCAGGACAGGGATGGGCAATCAGCCCCAGCATTTT. Its translation: CASRTGMGNQPQHF.

The CDR3 is CASSGTVAGSRQETQYF. CDR3 DNA sequence: TGTGCCAGCAGTGGAACCGTAGCGGGGTCAAGACAAGAGACCCAGTACTTC. The J gene is TRBJ2-5, the V gene TRBV2; TRBD2 matches 8 bases. Per the germline V gene, CDR1 is SNHLY and CDR2 is FYNNEI. The CDR3 has 17 residues. After removal of 4 bases from V and 2 bases from J, the junction contained 12 bases not matched to a gene.

In its sample, this clone was seen once. The chain couples TRBV18 to TRBJ1-4; D is unresolved. V was cut by 2 bases and J by 6 bases, with 13 bases left in between. Germline assignment: CDR1 KGHSH and CDR2 LQKENI. The CDR3 covers 15 residues. CDR3 bases: TGTGCCAGCTCACCATCGCTCACAGACCATGAAAAACTGTTTTTT. This codes for CASSPSLTDHEKLFF.

This sequence joins TRBV30 and TRBJ1-4, with D unresolved. The CDR3 totals 13 residues. Germline V CDR1 and CDR2: GTSNPN, SVGIG (reference sequence). V was trimmed by 5 bases and J by 4 bases, leaving 11 bases between them. The CDR3 DNA reads as TGTGCCTGGGATTCAGGAAATAATGAAAAACTGTTTTTT. Translation gives CAWDSGNNEKLFF.

The gene calls are TRBV28 and TRBJ1-2; 9 bases match TRBD1. J gave up 7 bases and V 5 bases, and 11 bases lay outside the gene matches. The CDR3 contains 15 residues. Germline assignment: CDR1 MDHEN and CDR2 SYDVKM. The CDR3 DNA reads TGTGCCAGCAGTCAACCCGGGACAGGGACTACTGGCTACACCTTC. This sequence encodes CASSQPGTGTTGYTF.